This T cell receptor (beta chain) was captured in a study of blood T cell repertoires in COVID-19. Unmatched junction bases numbered 13, after V lost 2 bases and J lost 3 bases. CDR3 length equals 18 residues. The protocol was immunoSEQ multiplex PCR, while the TCRdb copy is restricted to in-frame clones and leaves out a portion. Among some 11,000 clones listed, 70% to 90% were seen once. This chain uses TRBV23-1 with TRBJ2-7; 10 bases line up with TRBD2. TRBV23-1 is an open reading frame whose function is uncertain. The TCR sequence derives from a man aged 50 to 60 with active COVID-19. The sequenced sample was peripheral blood. The CDR3: CASSQVGTSVLRLYEQYF. The CDR3, as DNA: TGCGCCAGCAGTCAAGTCGGGACTAGCGTTCTACGCCTCTACGAGCAGTACTTC.